The 28 T cell receptor beta chains given below trace back to one sample, sequenced in a study of shared clonotypes between healthy human individuals. Produced via immunoSEQ multiplex PCR; TCRdb's table is partial and in-frame only. The table records approximately 2,200,000 clones, approximately 94% of them present only once. The naive CD8 fraction comprised CD45RO-negative cells positively selected for CCR7 and excluded terminally differentiated effector memory CD45RA+ cells. The sequenced sample consisted of naive CD8+ T cells from PBMCs. Every receptor here comes from a man aged 18 to 30 in good health. Some clones in this sample may be carry-over from other donors' samples.

Here the CDR3 reads CASSVAVSRETQYF. CDR3 in DNA: TGTGCCAGCAGCGTAGCTGTATCCAGGGAGACCCAGTACTTC. This sequence joins TRBV9 and TRBJ2-5; unclear D gene. V was pared by 0 bases and J by 5 bases, with 11 bases between. This CDR3 region has 14 residues. Germline values: CDR1 SGDLS, CDR2 YYNGEE.

In this sample, this clone turned up once. The CDR3 DNA reads as TGTGCCAGCTCACCAGGGGTTAGCAATCAGCCCCAGCATTTT. This translates into CASSPGVSNQPQHF. The V call is TRBV18, the J call TRBJ1-5; D uncertain. The CDR3 runs 14 residues. V lost 2 bases and J lost 0, with 5 bases in between. Germline V gene data show CDR1 as KGHSH and CDR2 as LQKENI.

The chain couples TRBV25-1 to TRBJ2-1; D perhaps matches TRBD1 (6 bases). Trimming shortened V by 0 bases and J by 10 bases, and 13 bases separated the two germline ends. CDR3 length equals 14 residues. CDR1 and CDR2 (germline): MGHDK, SYGVNS. The CDR3 region has the DNA TGTGCCAGCAGTGAATACCTCGATGGGGGCGAGCAGTTCTTC. Encoded protein: CASSEYLDGGEQFF.

CDR3 loop: CAGTGVDADTQYF. The CDR3 DNA reads TGTGCCGGAACAGGGGTCGACGCAGATACGCAGTATTTT. The genes are TRBV30 and TRBJ2-3, with 7 bases lining up with TRBD1. J gave up 4 bases and V 8 bases, and 9 bases lay outside the gene matches. The CDR3 loop spans 13 amino acids. CDR1 and CDR2 from the germline V gene are GTSNPN and SVGIG (reference sequence).

The J gene is TRBJ2-7, the V gene TRBV19; D may be TRBD1 or TRBD2 (5 bases each). This CDR3 comprises 13 residues. V gave up 0 bases and J gave up 7 bases, with 10 bases separating them. Germline lookup yields CDR1 LNHDA and CDR2 SQIVND (reference sequence). The CDR3 region has the DNA TGTGCCAGTAGTATAGATGCCGAGGGGGAGCAGTACTTC. Translation gives CASSIDAEGEQYF.

This chain links TRBV5-6 with TRBJ2-3; 10 bases map to TRBD2. V shed 4 bases, J shed 7 bases, and the junction held 12 bases outside the gene matches. The CDR3 consists of 16 residues. CDR1 SGHDT and CDR2 YYEEEE come from the germline V gene. The CDR3 sequence is CASSGGQREGPNTQYF. The DNA for the CDR3 is TGTGCCAGCAGCGGGGGTCAGCGGGAGGGTCCCAATACGCAGTATTTT.

The chain employs TRBV5-6 and TRBJ2-7, with TRBD2 matching over 9 bases. The germline CDR1 and CDR2 sequences are SGHDT and YYEEEE. J lost 6 bases, V lost 0 bases, and 4 bases had no gene match. This CDR3 is 14 amino acids long. CDR3 in amino acids: CASSLGGRGGEQYF. In nucleotides, the CDR3 is TGTGCCAGCAGCTTGGGCGGGAGGGGTGGCGAGCAGTACTTC. The complete variable domain, with remaining parts taken from reference TRBV5-6 and TRBJ2-7, reads DAGVTQSPTHLIKTRGQQVTLRCSPKSGHDTVSWYQQALGQGPQFIFQYYEEEERQRGNFPDRFSGHQFPNYSSELNVNALLLGDSALYLCASSLGGRGGEQYFGPGTRLTVT.

This clone was picked up one time. The V gene is TRBV7-3, the J gene TRBJ2-1; 12 bases match TRBD2. Germline values: CDR1 SGHTA, CDR2 FQGTGA. V shed 1 base and J 7 bases; nucleotides not matched to a gene: 2. This CDR3 region has 15 residues. Here the CDR3 reads CASSLRLAGVNEQFF. CDR3 nucleotides: TGTGCCAGCAGCTTAAGACTAGCGGGAGTGAATGAGCAGTTCTTC. Looking up the rest from reference TRBV7-3 and TRBJ2-1 gives the full variable domain: GAGVSQTPSNKVTEKGKYVELRCDPISGHTALYWYRQSLGQGPEFLIYFQGTGAADDSGLPNDRFFAVRPEGSVSTLKIQRTERGDSAVYLCASSLRLAGVNEQFFGPGTRLTVL.

The chain carries TRBV4-1 and TRBJ2-7; D call uncertain. Trimming left V 4 bases short and J 2 bases short, with 12 bases between. CDR1 MGHRA and CDR2 YSYEKL come from the germline V gene. This CDR3 has 14 residues. Here the CDR3 DNA reads TGCGCCAGCAGCCCTGTCCGACAACCCTACGAGCAGTACTTC. Translating gives CASSPVRQPYEQYF.

Worth noting for this clone: Other DNA sequences from this sample encode an identical CDR3 as well. This chain links TRBV27 with TRBJ2-2; D not certain. Per the germline V gene, CDR1 is MNHEY and CDR2 is SMNVEV (reference sequence). This CDR3 is 14 amino acids long. V was cut by 3 bases and J by 1 base, with 6 bases left in between. CDR3 nucleotide sequence: TGTGCCAGCAGTTTCGGCGGGAACACCGGGGAGCTGTTTTTT. It codes for CASSFGGNTGELFF.

A note on this clone: The sample has other DNA sequences that encode this CDR3 too. J is TRBJ1-2 and V is TRBV5-4; D is ambiguous. This CDR3 region has 12 residues. Trimming shortened V by 0 bases and J by 5 bases, and 5 bases separated the two germline ends. Germline V gives CDR1 SGHNT, CDR2 YYREEE (reference sequence). The CDR3 region is CASSLDGYGYTF. The DNA of the CDR3 is TGTGCCAGCAGCTTGGACGGATATGGCTACACCTTC.

V gene TRBV10-3 combines with J gene TRBJ2-3; no reliable D call. V was trimmed by 8 bases and J by 0 bases, leaving 12 bases between them. The germline CDR1 and CDR2 sequences are ENHRY and SYGVKD. This CDR3 has 14 amino acids. The CDR3 DNA follows: TGTGCCATCGAGGACCCTTCTAGCACAGATACGCAGTATTTT. Residues: CAIEDPSSTDTQYF.

The rearrangement links TRBV9 to TRBJ2-3; 7 bases match TRBD2. Germline-derived CDR1 and CDR2 are SGDLS and YYNGEE. The ends lost 0 bases at V and 6 bases at J; junction bases unmatched: 10. This CDR3 is built from 16 residues. CDR3 loop: CASSVGGLVKGDTQYF. CDR3 coding DNA: TGTGCCAGCAGCGTAGGAGGACTAGTTAAGGGGGATACGCAGTATTTT.

The chain links TRBV27 to TRBJ2-7; weak D call: TRBD1 (5 bases). Trimming shortened V by 9 bases and J by 4 bases, and 16 bases separated the two germline ends. The CDR3 sequence is 13 residues long. Germline CDR1 is MNHEY and CDR2 is SMNVEV (reference sequence). CDR3 residues: CASTMGPSYEQYF. CDR3 DNA: TGTGCCAGTACCATGGGGCCGAGTTACGAGCAGTACTTC.

This CDR3 is CATSRRTDSYEQYF. The CDR3 DNA is TGTGCCACCTCCCGGAGGACGGACTCCTACGAGCAGTACTTC. This chain joins TRBV15 and TRBJ2-7, with TRBD2 as a possible D gene (5 bases). CDR3 size: 14 residues. The V and J ends lost 8 bases and 0 bases respectively, with 14 bases between them. Germline lookup yields CDR1 LNHNV and CDR2 YYDKDF (reference sequence).

This chain links TRBV7-9 with TRBJ2-1; the D is unclear. Germline CDR1 and CDR2: SEHNR and FQNEAQ (reference sequence). The V and J ends lost 1 base and 16 bases respectively, with 14 bases between them. The CDR3 spans 12 residues. CDR3 coding DNA: TGTGCCAGCAGCTTAGACGGGTATCCCTCATTCTTC. It specifies CASSLDGYPSFF. Using reference TRBV7-9 and TRBJ2-1 for the parts outside the CDR3, the full variable domain is DTGVSQNPRHKITKRGQNVTFRCDPISEHNRLYWYRQTLGQGPEFLTYFQNEAQLEKSRLLSDRFSAERPKGSFSTLEIQRTEQGDSAMYLCASSLDGYPSFFGPGTRLTVL.

As regards this clone: This sample includes further DNA sequences coding for the same CDR3. The chain uses TRBV30 and TRBJ2-1, with 9 bases fitting TRBD2. The CDR3 runs to 14 residues. With 0 bases clipped from V and 10 bases from J, the junction kept 7 bases outside the gene matches. Germline V gene data show CDR1 as GTSNPN and CDR2 as SVGIG (reference sequence). The CDR3 here is CAWSVGAGGGEQFF. The CDR3 DNA sequence: TGTGCCTGGAGTGTTGGAGCGGGAGGAGGGGAGCAGTTCTTC.

CDR3 in DNA: TGTGCCAGCTTTAGGTGGCCCAGCTCCTACGAGCAGTACTTC. Amino acid sequence: CASFRWPSSYEQYF. The chain employs TRBV21-1 and TRBJ2-7. TRBV21-1 constitutes a pseudogene. This CDR3 is built from 14 residues.

The rearrangement uses TRBV4-2 and TRBJ2-7; perhaps TRBD2 as D (5 bases). There are 15 residues in the CDR3. Germline V lookup: CDR1 LGHNA, CDR2 YNFKEQ. V dropped 1 base and J dropped 0 bases, with 10 bases sitting between them. In DNA form, the CDR3 reads TGTGCCAGCAGCCAAGGGCTCCGGGACTCCTACGAGCAGTACTTC. This codes for CASSQGLRDSYEQYF.

This clone was observed once. V is TRBV9 and J is TRBJ2-1; possibly TRBD2 for D (6 bases). The germline V gene has CDR1 SGDLS and CDR2 YYNGEE. Trimming stripped 6 bases from V and 0 bases from J, with 22 bases between. The CDR3 loop spans 18 amino acids. This CDR3 is CASTPRAGTDYSYNEQFF. The CDR3 region has the DNA TGTGCCAGCACCCCTCGAGCGGGTACGGATTACTCCTACAATGAGCAGTTCTTC.

The chain carries TRBV7-9 and TRBJ1-4, with 9 bases aligning to TRBD1. Germline V gene sequence: CDR1 SEHNR, CDR2 FQNEAQ (reference sequence). V was pared by 3 bases and J by 6 bases, with 8 bases of the junction left unmatched. There are 16 residues in the CDR3. CDR3 nucleotides: TGTGCCAGCAGCTTGGGGGGACAGGGTTCGTATGAAAAACTGTTTTTT. Amino acid sequence: CASSLGGQGSYEKLFF.

This sequence joins TRBV29-1 and TRBJ2-7; 8 nucleotides line up with TRBD2. V was pared by 7 bases and J by 6 bases, with 11 bases of the junction left unmatched. Germline V gives CDR1 SQVTM, CDR2 ANQGSEA. The CDR3 totals 13 residues. The CDR3, as DNA: TGCAGCGCCAGGCCGGGAGGGACGTCCGAGCAGTACTTC. Protein: CSARPGGTSEQYF.

Here the CDR3 reads CSVEDRPRSSYNEQFF. CDR3 sequence (DNA): TGCAGCGTTGAAGATCGACCCCGGAGCTCCTACAATGAGCAGTTCTTC. The V call is TRBV29-1, the J call TRBJ2-1; D unclear. The CDR3 runs to 16 residues. CDR1 and CDR2 (germline): SQVTM, ANQGSEA. Trimming took 0 bases from V and 0 from J, leaving 12 bases between them.

V and J are TRBV27 and TRBJ2-7; TRBD1 might be the D (8 bases). V shed 0 bases and J shed 3 bases, with 12 bases lying between them. CDR1 is MNHEY, CDR2 SMNVEV, per germline (reference sequence). This CDR3 spans 15 amino acids. CDR3: CASSLSDREGYEQYF. CDR3 in DNA: TGTGCCAGCAGTTTATCGGACAGGGAGGGCTACGAGCAGTACTTC.

The V gene is TRBV7-8, the J gene TRBJ1-5; TRBD1 agrees at 11 bases. J gave up 6 bases and V 3 bases, and 7 bases lay outside the gene matches. The CDR3 is made up of 16 amino acids. Germline V gives CDR1 SGHVS, CDR2 FQNEAQ. CDR3 DNA sequence: TGTGCCAGCAGCTTGTCCGGGACAGGGGGAGCTCAGCCCCAGCATTTT. Encoded protein: CASSLSGTGGAQPQHF.

The J gene is TRBJ2-1, the V gene TRBV7-6, with 7 bases that match TRBD1. Germline V gives CDR1 SGHVS, CDR2 FNYEAQ. CDR3 length: 15 amino acids. The J segment lost 4 bases and the V segment lost 2 bases, leaving 5 bases of the junction unmatched. Here the CDR3 reads CASSLIQGLYNEQFF. CDR3 sequence (DNA): TGTGCCAGCAGCTTAATACAGGGGCTATACAATGAGCAGTTCTTC.

This clone appeared a single time. The CDR3 reads CASSPGRGTEETQYF. CDR3 in DNA: TGTGCCAGCAGCCCCGGAAGAGGGACGGAAGAGACCCAGTACTTC. This chain joins TRBV16 and TRBJ2-5; D might be TRBD1 or TRBD2, each matching 5 bases. Trimming stripped 4 bases from V and 3 bases from J, with 15 bases between. There are 15 residues in the CDR3. In germline, CDR1 is KGHSY, CDR2 FQNENV.

The chain couples TRBV12-5 to TRBJ2-3; tentative D call: TRBD1 (6 bases). Trimming pared 1 base from V and 2 bases from J, leaving 13 bases between. The CDR3 extends over 16 amino acids. The germline CDR1 and CDR2 sequences are LGHNT and FRNRAP. The CDR3 reads CASGLDSTGLTDTQYF. The CDR3 DNA follows: TGTGCTAGTGGTTTGGATTCGACAGGACTCACAGATACGCAGTATTTT.